This entry lists 10 T cell receptor beta chains sequenced from one sample in a study of regulatory T cells in long-lasting Graves disease. Time point noted: persistent/refractory GD, antithyroid drugs over 5 years with positive TRAb. PBMC RNA was the source of the TCR library. Building of the TCR beta libraries involved iRepertoire HTBI primers and Arm-PCR of CDR3 regions. Each CDR3 protein gets one entry after TCRdb re-called the multiplex PCR reads with MiXCR. Of about 340,000 distinct CDR3 sequences listed, around 20% are singletons. The specimen was peripheral blood mononuclear cells (PBMCs), collected when the disease was refractory, from a patient treated with antithyroid drugs. These receptor sequences come from a female donor with Graves disease.

This clonotype was seen only a few times. This chain links TRBV12-5 with TRBJ1-2, with no clear D. CDR3 length: 13 residues. Germline CDR1 LGHNT, CDR2 FRNRAP. With 7 bases removed from V and 5 bases from J, the gap between germline ends came to 14 bases. This CDR3 reads CASAELPAYGYTF. CDR3 coding DNA: TGTGCTAGTGCCGAGTTACCTGCGTATGGCTACACCTTC.

This clonotype appeared many times. The V gene is TRBV12-3 or TRBV12-4, the J gene TRBJ2-7, with D hard to call. The CDR3 consists of 13 residues. V gave up 6 bases and J gave up 0 bases, with 9 bases separating them. CDR3 in amino acids: CASSPYSSYEQYF. CDR3 bases: TGTGCCAGCAGCCCGTATAGCTCCTACGAGCAGTACTTC.

Note on this clonotype: Its ends do not fully match the called genes, so a read error is possible. This sequence joins TRBV18 and TRBJ2-2; D unresolved. Germline CDR1 and CDR2: KGHSH and LQKENI. The CDR3 sequence is 15 residues long. Here the CDR3 reads CASSPRQTNTEELFF. The CDR3 DNA reads TGTGCCAGCTCACCACGGCAAACGAACACCGAGGAGCTGTTTTTT.

This clonotype was seen at least ten times. The V and J genes are TRBV12-3 or TRBV12-4 and TRBJ2-4; no reliable D call. The CDR3 consists of 16 residues. Trimming stripped 4 bases from V and 0 bases from J, with 13 bases between. The CDR3 DNA follows: TGTGCCAGCAGTTATGAGATTTTAATAGCCAAAAACATTCAGTACTTC. Its protein is CASSYEILIAKNIQYF.

This clonotype has at least ten counts. The rearrangement uses TRBV28 and TRBJ1-2; the match to TRBD1 covers 7 bases. In germline, CDR1 is MDHEN, CDR2 SYDVKM. The CDR3 sequence is 16 residues long. V gave up 7 bases and J gave up 4 bases; unmatched junction bases: 15. DNA of the CDR3: TGTGCCAGCACGACATTTAGGGTCAGGGGGATCTATGGCTACACCTTC. This gives the protein CASTTFRVRGIYGYTF.

This clonotype has ten or more counts. J is TRBJ2-7 and V is TRBV29-1, with TRBD1 identical over 8 bases. Germline loops: CDR1 SQVTM, CDR2 ANQGSEA. This CDR3 spans 14 amino acids. J gave up 4 bases and V 1 base, and 6 bases lay outside the gene matches. Here the CDR3 DNA reads TGCAGCGTTGAAGGGGGACAGGTAGGGTACGAGCAGTACTTC. It codes for CSVEGGQVGYEQYF.

The rearrangement joins TRBV29-1 to TRBJ2-3, with a tentative D call TRBD2 (5 bases). Trimming removed 5 bases at V and 4 bases at J, with 10 bases between. This CDR3 has 12 residues. Germline assignment: CDR1 SQVTM and CDR2 ANQGSEA. DNA of the CDR3: TGCAGCGTTCGAGGACTGGCAGATACGCAGTATTTT. It translates to CSVRGLADTQYF.

This clonotype was recorded at least ten times. V usage is TRBV13 and J usage is TRBJ2-4; TRBD1 matches 10 bases. The junction had 3 bases not matched to a gene; V was cut back by 7 bases and J by 3 bases. This CDR3 is 14 amino acids long. CDR1 and CDR2 from the germline V gene are PRHDT and FYEKMQ (reference sequence). DNA of the CDR3: TGTGCCAGCATCCGGACAGGGGGCAAAAACATTCAGTACTTC. Residues: CASIRTGGKNIQYF.

This clonotype occurred many times. The chain couples TRBV3-1 to TRBJ1-4; D call uncertain. The V gene's germline CDR1 is LGHDT and CDR2 YNNKEL (reference sequence). The V end was cut by 0 bases, the J end by 10 bases, with 12 bases between. This CDR3 spans 14 amino acids. CDR3 coding DNA: TGTGCCAGCAGCCAAGATCATGAGGGTCGAAAACTGTTTTTT. It translates to CASSQDHEGRKLFF.

At least ten counts were recorded for this clonotype. The V gene is TRBV12-3 or TRBV12-4, the J gene TRBJ1-4; 7 bases are a match to TRBD1. Unmatched junction bases numbered 9, after V lost 7 bases and J lost 4 bases. The CDR3 is 15 amino acids. CDR3 amino acids: CASKTQQGHNEKLFF. For the CDR3, the DNA is TGTGCCAGCAAAACCCAACAGGGGCATAATGAAAAACTGTTTTTT.